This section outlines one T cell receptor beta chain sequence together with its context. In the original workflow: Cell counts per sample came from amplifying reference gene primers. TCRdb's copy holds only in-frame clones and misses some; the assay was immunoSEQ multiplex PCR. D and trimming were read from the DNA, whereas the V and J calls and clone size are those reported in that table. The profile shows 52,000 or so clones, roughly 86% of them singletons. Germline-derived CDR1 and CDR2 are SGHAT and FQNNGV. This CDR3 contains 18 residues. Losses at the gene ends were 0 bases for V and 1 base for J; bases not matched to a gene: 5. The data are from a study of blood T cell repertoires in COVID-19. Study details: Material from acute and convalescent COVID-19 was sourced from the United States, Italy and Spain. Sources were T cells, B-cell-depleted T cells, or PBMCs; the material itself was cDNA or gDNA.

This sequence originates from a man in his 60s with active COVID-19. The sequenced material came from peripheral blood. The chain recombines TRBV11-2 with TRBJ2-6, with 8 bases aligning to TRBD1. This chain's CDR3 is CASSLESGGHSGANVLTF. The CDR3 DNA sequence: TGTGCCAGCAGCTTAGAGTCAGGGGGCCATTCTGGGGCCAACGTCCTGACTTTC.